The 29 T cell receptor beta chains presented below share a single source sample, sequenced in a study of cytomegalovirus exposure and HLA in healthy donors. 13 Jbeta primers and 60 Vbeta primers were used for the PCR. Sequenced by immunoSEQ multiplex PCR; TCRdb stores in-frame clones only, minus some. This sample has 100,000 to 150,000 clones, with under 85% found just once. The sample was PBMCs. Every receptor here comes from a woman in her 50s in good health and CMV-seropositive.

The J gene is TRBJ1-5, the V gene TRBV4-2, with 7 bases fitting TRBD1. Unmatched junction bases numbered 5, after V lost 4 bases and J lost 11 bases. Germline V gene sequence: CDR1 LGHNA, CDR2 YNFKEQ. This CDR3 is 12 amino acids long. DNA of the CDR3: TGTGCCAGCAGCCGACAGGGAAAGGCCCAGCATTTT. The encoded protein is CASSRQGKAQHF.

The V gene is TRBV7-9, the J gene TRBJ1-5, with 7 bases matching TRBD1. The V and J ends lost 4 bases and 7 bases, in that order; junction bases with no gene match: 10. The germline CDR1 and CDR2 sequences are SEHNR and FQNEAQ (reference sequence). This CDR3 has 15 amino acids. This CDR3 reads CASSSTTGVGQPQHF. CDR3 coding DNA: TGTGCCAGCAGCTCAACAACAGGGGTTGGCCAGCCCCAGCATTTT.

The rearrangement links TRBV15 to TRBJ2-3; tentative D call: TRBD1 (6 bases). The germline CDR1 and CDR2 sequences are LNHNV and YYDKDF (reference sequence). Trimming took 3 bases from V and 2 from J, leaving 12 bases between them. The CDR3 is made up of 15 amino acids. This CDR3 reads CATSSGTRDTDTQYF. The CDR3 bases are TGTGCCACCAGCAGCGGGACAAGGGACACAGATACGCAGTATTTT.

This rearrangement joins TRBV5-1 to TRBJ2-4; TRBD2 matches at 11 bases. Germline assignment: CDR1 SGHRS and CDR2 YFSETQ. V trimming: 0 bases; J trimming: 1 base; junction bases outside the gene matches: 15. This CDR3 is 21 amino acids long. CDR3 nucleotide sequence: TGCGCCAGCAGCTTGGGTAGCGGGGGGGTAGTAGAGCGAAGGGCCAAAAACATTCAGTACTTC. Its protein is CASSLGSGGVVERRAKNIQYF.

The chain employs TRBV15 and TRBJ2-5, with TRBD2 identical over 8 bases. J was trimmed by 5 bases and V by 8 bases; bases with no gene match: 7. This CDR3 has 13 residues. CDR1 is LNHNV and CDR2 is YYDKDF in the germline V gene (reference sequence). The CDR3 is CATGIAGWETQYF. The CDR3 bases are TGTGCCACCGGGATAGCGGGGTGGGAGACCCAGTACTTC.

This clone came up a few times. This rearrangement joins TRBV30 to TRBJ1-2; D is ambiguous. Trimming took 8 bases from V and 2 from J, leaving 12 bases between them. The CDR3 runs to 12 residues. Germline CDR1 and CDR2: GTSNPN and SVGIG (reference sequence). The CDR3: CAASQENYGYTF. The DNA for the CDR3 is TGTGCCGCGTCCCAGGAAAACTATGGCTACACCTTC. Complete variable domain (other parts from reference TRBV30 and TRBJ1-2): SQTIHQWPATLVQPVGSPLSLECTVEGTSNPNLYWYRQAAGRGLQLLFYSVGIGQISSEVPQNLSASRPQDRQFILSSKKLLLSDSGFYLCAASQENYGYTFGSGTRLTVV.

For the CDR3, the DNA is TGTGCCAGCAGTGAAATGGGCACCCCTAATGAAAAACTGTTTTTT. This gives the protein CASSEMGTPNEKLFF. J is TRBJ1-4 and V is TRBV25-1, with D unclear. The CDR3 spans 15 residues. The germline V gene has CDR1 MGHDK and CDR2 SYGVNS. V was clipped by 2 bases and J by 3 bases, with 10 bases between them.

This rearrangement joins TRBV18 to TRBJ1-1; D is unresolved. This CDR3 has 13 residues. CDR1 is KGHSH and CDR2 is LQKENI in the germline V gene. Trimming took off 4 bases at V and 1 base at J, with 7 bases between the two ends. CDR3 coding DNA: TGTGCCAGCTCACTAGCCGAGAACACTGAAGCTTTCTTT. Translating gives CASSLAENTEAFF.

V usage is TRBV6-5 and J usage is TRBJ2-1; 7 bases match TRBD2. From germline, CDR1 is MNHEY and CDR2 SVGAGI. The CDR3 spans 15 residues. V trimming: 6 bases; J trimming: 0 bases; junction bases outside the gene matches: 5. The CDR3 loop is CASRDGGSSYNEQFF. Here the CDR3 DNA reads TGTGCCAGCAGAGACGGGGGGAGCTCCTACAATGAGCAGTTCTTC.

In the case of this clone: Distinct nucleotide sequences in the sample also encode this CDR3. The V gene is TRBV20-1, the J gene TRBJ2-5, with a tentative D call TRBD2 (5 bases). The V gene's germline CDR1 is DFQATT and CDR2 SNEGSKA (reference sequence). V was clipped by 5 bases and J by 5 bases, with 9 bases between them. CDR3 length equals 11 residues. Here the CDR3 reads CSARRSETQYF. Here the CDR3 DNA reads TGCAGTGCTCGGAGGTCCGAGACCCAGTACTTC.

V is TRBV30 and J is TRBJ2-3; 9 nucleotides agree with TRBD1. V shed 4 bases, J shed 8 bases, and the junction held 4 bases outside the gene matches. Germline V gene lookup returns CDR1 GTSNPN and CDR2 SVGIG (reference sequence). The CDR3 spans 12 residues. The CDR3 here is CAWTEGQGTQYF. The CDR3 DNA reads TGTGCCTGGACCGAGGGACAGGGTACGCAGTATTTT.

CDR3: CASSRDQGAYEQYF. CDR3 bases: TGTGCCAGCTCACGAGACCAAGGGGCCTACGAGCAGTACTTC. The chain joins TRBV18 to TRBJ2-7; weak D call: TRBD1 (5 bases). Looked up from germline, CDR1 is KGHSH and CDR2 is LQKENI. The CDR3 is 14 residues long. Trimming shortened V by 4 bases and J by 2 bases, and 12 bases separated the two germline ends.

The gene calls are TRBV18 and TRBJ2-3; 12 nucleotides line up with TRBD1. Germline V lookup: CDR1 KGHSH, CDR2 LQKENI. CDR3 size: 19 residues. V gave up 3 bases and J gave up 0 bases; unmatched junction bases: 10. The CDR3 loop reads CASSPRGPGQGASTDTQYF. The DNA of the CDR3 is TGTGCCAGCTCACCTCGCGGGCCGGGACAGGGGGCAAGCACAGATACGCAGTATTTT.

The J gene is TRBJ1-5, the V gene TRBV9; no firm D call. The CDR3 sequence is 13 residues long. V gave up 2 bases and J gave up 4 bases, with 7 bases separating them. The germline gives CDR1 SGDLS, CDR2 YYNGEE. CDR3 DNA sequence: TGTGCCAGCAGCGTCCGGGGAAATCAGCCCCAGCATTTT. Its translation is CASSVRGNQPQHF.

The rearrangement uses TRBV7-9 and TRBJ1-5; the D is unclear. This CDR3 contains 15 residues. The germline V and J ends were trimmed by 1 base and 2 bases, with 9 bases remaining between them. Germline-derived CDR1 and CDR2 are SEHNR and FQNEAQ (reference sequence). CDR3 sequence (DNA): TGTGCCAGCAGCTTAGGCGTGAATGGCAATCAGCCCCAGCATTTT. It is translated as CASSLGVNGNQPQHF.

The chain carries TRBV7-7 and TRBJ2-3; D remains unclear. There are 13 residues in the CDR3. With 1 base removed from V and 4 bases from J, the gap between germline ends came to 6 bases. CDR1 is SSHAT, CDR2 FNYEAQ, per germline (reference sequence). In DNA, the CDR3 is TGTGCCAGCAGCTTAGGAAGCTCAGATACGCAGTATTTT. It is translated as CASSLGSSDTQYF.

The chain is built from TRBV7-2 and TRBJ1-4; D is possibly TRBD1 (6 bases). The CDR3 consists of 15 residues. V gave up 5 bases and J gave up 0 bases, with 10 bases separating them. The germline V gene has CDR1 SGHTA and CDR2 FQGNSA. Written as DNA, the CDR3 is TGTGCCAGCAGCCGGACAGCTGCAACTAATGAAAAACTGTTTTTT. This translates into CASSRTAATNEKLFF. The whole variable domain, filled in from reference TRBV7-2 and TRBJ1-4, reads GAGVSQSPSNKVTEKGKDVELRCDPISGHTALYWYRQSLGQGLEFLIYFQGNSAPDKSGLPSDRFSAERTGGSVSTLTIQRTQQEDSAVYLCASSRTAATNEKLFFGSGTQLSVL.

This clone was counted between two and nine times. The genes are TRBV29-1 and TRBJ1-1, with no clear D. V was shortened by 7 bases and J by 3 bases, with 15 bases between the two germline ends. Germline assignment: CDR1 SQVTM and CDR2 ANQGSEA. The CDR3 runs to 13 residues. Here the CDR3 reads CSARAGSDTEAFF. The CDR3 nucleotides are TGCAGCGCCCGAGCGGGGTCGGACACTGAAGCTTTCTTT.

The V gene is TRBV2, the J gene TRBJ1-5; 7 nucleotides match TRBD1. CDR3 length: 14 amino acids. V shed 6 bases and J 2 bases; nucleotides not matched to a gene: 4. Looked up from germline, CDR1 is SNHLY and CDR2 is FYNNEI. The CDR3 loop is CASSATGGNQPQHF. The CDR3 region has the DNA TGTGCCAGCAGCGCAACAGGGGGCAATCAGCCCCAGCATTTT.

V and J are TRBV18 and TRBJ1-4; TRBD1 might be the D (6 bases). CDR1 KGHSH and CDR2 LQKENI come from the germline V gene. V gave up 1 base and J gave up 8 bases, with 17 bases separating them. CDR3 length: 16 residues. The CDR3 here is CASSPLGGAAAEKLFF. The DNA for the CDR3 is TGTGCCAGCTCACCACTTGGGGGGGCAGCGGCGGAAAAACTGTTTTTT. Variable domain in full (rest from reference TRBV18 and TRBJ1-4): NAGVMQNPRHLVRRRGQEARLRCSPMKGHSHVYWYRQLPEEGLKFMVYLQKENIIDESGMPKERFSAEFPKEGPSILRIQQVVRGDSAAYFCASSPLGGAAAEKLFFGSGTQLSVL.

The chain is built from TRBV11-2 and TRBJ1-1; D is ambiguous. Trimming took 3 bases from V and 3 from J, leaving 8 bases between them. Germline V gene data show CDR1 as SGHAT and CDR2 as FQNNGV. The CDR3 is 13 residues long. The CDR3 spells CASSLFADTEAFF. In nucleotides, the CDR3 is TGTGCCAGCAGCTTGTTTGCGGACACTGAAGCTTTCTTT.

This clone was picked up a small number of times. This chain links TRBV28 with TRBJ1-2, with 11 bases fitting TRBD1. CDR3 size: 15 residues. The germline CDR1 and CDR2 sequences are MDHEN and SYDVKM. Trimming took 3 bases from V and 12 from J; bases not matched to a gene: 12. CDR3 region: CASSLSLGRTGGNTF. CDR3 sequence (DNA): TGTGCCAGCAGTTTGTCACTCGGAAGGACAGGGGGCAACACCTTC.

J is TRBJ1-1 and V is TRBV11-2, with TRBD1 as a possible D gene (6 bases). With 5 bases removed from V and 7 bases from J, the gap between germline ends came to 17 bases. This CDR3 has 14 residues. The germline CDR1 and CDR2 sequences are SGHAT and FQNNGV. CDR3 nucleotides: TGTGCCAGCAGCCCTCAAGCCGGGACATTTGAAGCTTTCTTT. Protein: CASSPQAGTFEAFF.

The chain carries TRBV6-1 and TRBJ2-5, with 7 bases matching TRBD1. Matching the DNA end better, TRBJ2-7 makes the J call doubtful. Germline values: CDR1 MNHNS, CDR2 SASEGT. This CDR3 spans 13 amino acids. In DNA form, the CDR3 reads TGTGCCAGCAGGCTGGGACAGAACTACGAGCAGTACTTC. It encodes CASRLGQNYEQYF.

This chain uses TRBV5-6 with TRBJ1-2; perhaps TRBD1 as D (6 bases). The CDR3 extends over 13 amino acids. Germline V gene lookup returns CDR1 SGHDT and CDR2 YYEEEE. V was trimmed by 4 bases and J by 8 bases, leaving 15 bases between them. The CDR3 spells CASSLPTGGGYTF. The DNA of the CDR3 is TGTGCCAGCAGCCTGCCGACGGGGGGCGGCTACACCTTC.

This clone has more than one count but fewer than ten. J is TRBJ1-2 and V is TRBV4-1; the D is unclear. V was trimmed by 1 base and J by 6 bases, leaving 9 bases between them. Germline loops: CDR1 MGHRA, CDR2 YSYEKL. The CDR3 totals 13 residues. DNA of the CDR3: TGCGCCAGCAGCCAAGGAGGTGGAGATGGCTACACCTTC. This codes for CASSQGGGDGYTF.

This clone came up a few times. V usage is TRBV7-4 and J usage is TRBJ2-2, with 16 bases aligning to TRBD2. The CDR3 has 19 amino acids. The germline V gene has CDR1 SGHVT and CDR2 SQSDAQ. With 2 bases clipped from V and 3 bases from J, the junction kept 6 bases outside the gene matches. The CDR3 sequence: CASSLPDGTSGGDTGELFF. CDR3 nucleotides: TGTGCCAGCAGCTTACCCGATGGGACTAGCGGGGGGGACACCGGGGAGCTGTTTTTT. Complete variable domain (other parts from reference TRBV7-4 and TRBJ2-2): GAGVSQSPRYKVAKRGRDVALRCDSISGHVTLYWYRQTLGQGSEVLTYSQSDAQRDKSGRPSGRFSAERPERSVSTLKIQRTEQGDSAVYLCASSLPDGTSGGDTGELFFGEGSRLTVL.

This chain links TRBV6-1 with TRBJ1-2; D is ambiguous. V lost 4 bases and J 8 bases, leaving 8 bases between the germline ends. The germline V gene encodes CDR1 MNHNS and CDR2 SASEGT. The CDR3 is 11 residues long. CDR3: CASSVGRGYTF. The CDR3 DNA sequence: TGTGCCAGCAGTGTTGGGAGGGGCTACACCTTC.

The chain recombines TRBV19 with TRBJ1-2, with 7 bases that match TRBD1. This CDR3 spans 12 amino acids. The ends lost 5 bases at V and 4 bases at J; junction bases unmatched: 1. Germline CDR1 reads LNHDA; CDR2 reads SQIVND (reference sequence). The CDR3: CASSRTGYGYTF. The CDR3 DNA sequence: TGTGCCAGTAGTCGGACAGGCTATGGCTACACCTTC.